The present entry profiles one T cell receptor (beta chain) with its context. No antigen is known for it. Germline CDR1 and CDR2: GTSNPN and SVGIG (reference sequence). CDR3 length: 14 residues. V shed 4 bases and J shed 4 bases, with 16 bases lying between them. This sample was taken from a study of cytomegalovirus exposure and HLA in healthy donors. 13 Jbeta primers and 60 Vbeta primers were used for the PCR. Generated by immunoSEQ multiplex PCR, the TCRdb table keeps only in-frame clones and is missing some. The sample holds 120,000 or so clones, approximately 81% seen once. Study observations and caveats: Most observed TCR sequences were rare, whereas some public TCRs were detected in many donors.

The V call is TRBV30, the J call TRBJ1-2; D gene ambiguous. Sequencing was performed on PBMCs. The sequence was collected from a man aged 18-30 years in good health and CMV-seropositive. The CDR3 DNA reads TGTGCCTGGAACCCGCCACAGAACGGCTATGGCTACACCTTC. Translation gives CAWNPPQNGYGYTF.